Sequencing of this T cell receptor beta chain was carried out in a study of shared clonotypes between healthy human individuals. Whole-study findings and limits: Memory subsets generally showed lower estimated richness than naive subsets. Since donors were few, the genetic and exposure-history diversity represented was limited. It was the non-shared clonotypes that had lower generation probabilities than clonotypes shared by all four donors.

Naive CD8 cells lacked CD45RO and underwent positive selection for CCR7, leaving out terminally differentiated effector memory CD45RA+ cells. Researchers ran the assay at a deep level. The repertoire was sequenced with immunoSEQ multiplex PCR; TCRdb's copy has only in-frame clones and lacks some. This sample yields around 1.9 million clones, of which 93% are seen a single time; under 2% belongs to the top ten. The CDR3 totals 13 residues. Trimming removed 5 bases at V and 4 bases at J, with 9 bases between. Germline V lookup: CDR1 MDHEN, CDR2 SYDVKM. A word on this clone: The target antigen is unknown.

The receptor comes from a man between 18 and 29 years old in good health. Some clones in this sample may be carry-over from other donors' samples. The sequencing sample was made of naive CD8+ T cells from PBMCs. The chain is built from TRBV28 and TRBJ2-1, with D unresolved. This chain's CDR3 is CASSPYRYNEQFF. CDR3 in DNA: TGTGCCAGCAGTCCCTACAGATACAATGAGCAGTTCTTC.